This T cell receptor (beta chain) was documented in a study of blood T cell repertoires in COVID-19. Some clones are missing from TCRdb's copy, which holds only in-frame ones; the method was immunoSEQ multiplex PCR. The sample lists fewer than 350,000 clones; 70% to 90% were seen once. Two negative PCRs, clearance, or symptom resolution were required of recovered Cohort 3 donors. The sample was PBMCs or T cells enriched from blood (not recorded which). This TCR came from a woman aged 25-40 years who had recovered from COVID-19.

The CDR3 coding sequence is TGTGCCAGTAGCCCGGACAGGGCCATGAATCAGCCCCAGCATTTT. Its protein is CASSPDRAMNQPQHF. The rearrangement joins TRBV19 to TRBJ1-5; 8 nucleotides align to TRBD1. CDR1 and CDR2 from the germline V gene are LNHDA and SQIVND (reference sequence). V lost 6 bases to trimming and J lost 4 bases; unmatched junction nucleotides: 8. There are 15 residues in the CDR3.